This T cell receptor beta chain was found in a study of cytomegalovirus exposure and HLA in healthy donors. TCRdb's table, derived via immunoSEQ multiplex PCR, lists solely in-frame clones and lacks some. The data hold around 63,000 clones, with more than 80% observed a single time. The sequencing sample was made of PBMCs. The receptor comes from a woman under 30 in good health and CMV-seronegative.

CDR3: CASRSGGQETQYF. CDR3 bases: TGTGCCAGCAGAAGCGGGGGCCAAGAGACCCAGTACTTC. This chain links TRBV6-5 with TRBJ2-5; TRBD2 agrees at 8 bases. There are 13 residues in the CDR3. J was trimmed by 1 base and V by 6 bases; bases with no gene match: 1. The germline V gene encodes CDR1 MNHEY and CDR2 SVGAGI.